The entry that follows covers one T cell receptor (beta chain) sequence. Germline CDR1 reads KGHSH; CDR2 reads LQKENI. This CDR3 spans 13 amino acids. V lost 3 bases and J lost 6; bases outside the gene matches: 4. The repertoire was sequenced with immunoSEQ multiplex PCR; TCRdb's copy has only in-frame clones and lacks some. This table has more than 550,000 clones, 80% to 90% appearing once. This sample stems from a study of shared T cell receptors in the human thymus. This sample was also put to use in a study of human thymus T cells. Per that paper: The thymus tissue came from resections taken during corrective heart surgery. Blood and thymic repertoires both appeared biased in V and J gene usage.

The chain links TRBV18 to TRBJ1-2; 7 bases align to TRBD1. This sequence was found in a girl under three years old with a congenital heart defect. Sequencing was performed on thymocytes. CDR3 sequence reads: CASSPKQGNGYTF. In nucleotides, the CDR3 is TGTGCCAGCTCACCTAAACAGGGGAATGGCTACACCTTC. The entire variable domain, with the rest obtained from reference TRBV18 and TRBJ1-2, is as follows: NAGVMQNPRHLVRRRGQEARLRCSPMKGHSHVYWYRQLPEEGLKFMVYLQKENIIDESGMPKERFSAEFPKEGPSILRIQQVVRGDSAAYFCASSPKQGNGYTFGSGTRLTVV.